These 32 T cell receptor beta chains share one sample of origin, sequenced in a study of blood T cell repertoires in COVID-19. TCRdb's copy holds only in-frame clones and misses some; the assay was immunoSEQ multiplex PCR. The profile covers approximately 240,000 clones, with about 79% appearing a single time and 1.3% taken by the ten largest. Specimen: PBMCs or T cells enriched from blood (not recorded which). All receptors derive from a woman between 35 and 50 years old with acute COVID-19.

CDR3 sequence (DNA): TGTGCCAGTAGGACGGGACAGGCCTCCAATCAGCCCCAGCATTTT. It codes for CASRTGQASNQPQHF. The rearrangement joins TRBV19 to TRBJ1-5; 8 positions match TRBD1. V shed 6 bases and J 3 bases; nucleotides not matched to a gene: 7. The V gene's germline CDR1 is LNHDA and CDR2 SQIVND (reference sequence). CDR3 length: 15 residues.

This chain joins TRBV5-8 and TRBJ1-1; D unresolved. Trimming took 0 bases from V and 5 from J, leaving 17 bases between them. The CDR3 spans 16 residues. Germline assignment: CDR1 SGHTS and CDR2 YDEGEE. The CDR3 nucleotides are TGTGCCAGCAGCTTGGCCGGGCATCTGAGGGATACTGAAGCTTTCTTT. The encoded protein is CASSLAGHLRDTEAFF.

The V gene is TRBV18, the J gene TRBJ1-1, with 8 bases identical to TRBD1. Germline V gene sequence: CDR1 KGHSH, CDR2 LQKENI. The V gene end was trimmed by 3 bases and the J gene end by 1 base; junction bases not matched to a gene: 4. This CDR3 is built from 15 residues. The DNA of the CDR3 is TGTGCCAGCTCACCTACAGGGGGATCGAACACTGAAGCTTTCTTT. As protein: CASSPTGGSNTEAFF. Using reference TRBV18 and TRBJ1-1 for the parts outside the CDR3, the full variable domain is NAGVMQNPRHLVRRRGQEARLRCSPMKGHSHVYWYRQLPEEGLKFMVYLQKENIIDESGMPKERFSAEFPKEGPSILRIQQVVRGDSAAYFCASSPTGGSNTEAFFGQGTRLTVV.

V gene TRBV7-3 combines with J gene TRBJ2-7; 8 bases map to TRBD2. This CDR3 contains 15 residues. Germline loops: CDR1 SGHTA, CDR2 FQGTGA. V shed 5 bases and J 4 bases; nucleotides not matched to a gene: 10. CDR3 DNA: TGTGCCAGCAGCGCCCATGGACTAGCTCCTTACGAGCAGTACTTC. Its protein is CASSAHGLAPYEQYF.

This sequence joins TRBV27 and TRBJ1-5, with D perhaps matching TRBD1 (5 bases). Germline V lookup: CDR1 MNHEY, CDR2 SMNVEV (reference sequence). Trimming stripped 0 bases from V and 7 bases from J, with 13 bases between. The CDR3 consists of 15 residues. CDR3 coding DNA: TGTGCCAGCAGTTTATCCCAGGGTCTAGGCCAGCCCCAGCATTTT. It codes for CASSLSQGLGQPQHF.

The chain couples TRBV28 to TRBJ1-5; 9 positions agree with TRBD1. The CDR3 is made up of 14 amino acids. After removal of 7 bases from V and 7 bases from J, the junction contained 8 bases not matched to a gene. The V gene's germline CDR1 is MDHEN and CDR2 SYDVKM. The CDR3 nucleotides are TGTGCCAGCACCCACGGACAGGGGACGCAGCCCCAGCATTTT. Encoded protein: CASTHGQGTQPQHF.

The chain recombines TRBV7-2 with TRBJ2-5; 11 bases are shared with TRBD2. This CDR3 spans 16 amino acids. Looked up from germline, CDR1 is SGHTA and CDR2 is FQGNSA. The V and J ends lost 5 bases and 2 bases, in that order; junction bases with no gene match: 7. The CDR3 is CASSLGLAVAQETQYF. CDR3 in DNA: TGTGCCAGCAGCCTGGGACTAGCGGTAGCTCAAGAGACCCAGTACTTC.

This chain connects TRBV11-2 to TRBJ1-1, with a tentative D call TRBD1 (5 bases). CDR1 is SGHAT and CDR2 is FQNNGV in the germline V gene. Trimming pared 1 base from V and 7 bases from J, leaving 10 bases between. The CDR3 length is 13 residues. The DNA for the CDR3 is TGTGCCAGCAGCTTAGTGCGACAGATTGAAGCTTTCTTT. Translating it yields CASSLVRQIEAFF.

This clone has a handful of counts. The CDR3 DNA follows: TGTGCCAGCAGCTTGCTGGAGGCGTATACCACTAACTATGGCTACACCTTC. Translated: CASSLLEAYTTNYGYTF. This chain joins TRBV7-9 and TRBJ1-2, with no clear D. There are 17 residues in the CDR3. Trimming pared 3 bases from V and 0 bases from J, leaving 17 bases between. Germline CDR1 is SEHNR and CDR2 is FQNEAQ (reference sequence).

The rearrangement links TRBV7-8 to TRBJ1-5; no reliable D call. CDR1 SGHVS and CDR2 FQNEAQ come from the germline V gene. V lost 2 bases, J lost 5 bases, and 10 bases lay in between. The CDR3 spans 14 residues. Written as DNA, the CDR3 is TGTGCCAGCAGCTTATCTTCCCCGGATCAGCCCCAGCATTTT. It encodes CASSLSSPDQPQHF. Together with reference TRBV7-8 and TRBJ1-5, the CDR3 gives the full variable domain: GAGVSQSPRYKVAKRGQDVALRCDPISGHVSLFWYQQALGQGPEFLTYFQNEAQLDKSGLPSDRFFAERPEGSVSTLKIQRTQQEDSAVYLCASSLSSPDQPQHFGDGTRLSIL.

The chain recombines TRBV29-1 with TRBJ2-1; no reliable D call. The CDR3 length is 13 residues. Between the trimmed V and J ends, which lost 4 bases and 3 bases, there was a span of 10 bases. Per germline, CDR1 SQVTM and CDR2 ANQGSEA. This CDR3 is CSVAPSYYNEQFF. The DNA of the CDR3 is TGCAGCGTTGCCCCTAGTTACTACAATGAGCAGTTCTTC.

This clone was counted a few times. The chain has TRBV19 and TRBJ1-5; D might be TRBD1 (5 bases). Trimming cost V 3 bases and J 1 base, with 16 bases left between them. The CDR3 sequence is 17 residues long. Germline values: CDR1 LNHDA, CDR2 SQIVND (reference sequence). The chain's CDR3 is CASSIRSGTGSNQPQHF. In DNA, the CDR3 is TGTGCCAGTAGTATCCGAAGTGGGACTGGGAGCAATCAGCCCCAGCATTTT.

The genes are TRBV2 and TRBJ1-1; 9 bases match TRBD1. Germline V gene sequence: CDR1 SNHLY, CDR2 FYNNEI. J gave up 5 bases and V 7 bases, and 8 bases lay outside the gene matches. CDR3 size: 14 residues. As DNA, the CDR3 is TGTGCCAGCATCCCGGGACAGGGAAGGACTGAAGCTTTCTTT. This encodes CASIPGQGRTEAFF.

This sequence joins TRBV7-2 and TRBJ1-5; D might be TRBD1 (5 bases). V was cut by 7 bases and J by 7 bases, with 14 bases left in between. CDR3 size: 13 residues. The germline V gene has CDR1 SGHTA and CDR2 FQGNSA. CDR3 nucleotide sequence: TGTGCCAGCACCTGGGGCGGGACCCAGCCCCAGCATTTT. Translation gives CASTWGGTQPQHF.

The V and J genes are TRBV30 and TRBJ2-1, with 12 nucleotides matching TRBD2. The CDR3 totals 17 residues. The J segment lost 7 bases and the V segment lost 0 bases, leaving 10 bases of the junction unmatched. Germline CDR1 GTSNPN, CDR2 SVGIG (reference sequence). DNA for the CDR3: TGTGCCTGGAGTGTAGGGGCGAGGACTAGCGGGGCTAATGAGCAGTTCTTC. Translated, it gives CAWSVGARTSGANEQFF.

This chain uses TRBV13 with TRBJ2-3; 8 bases are shared with TRBD2. Germline V lookup: CDR1 PRHDT, CDR2 FYEKMQ (reference sequence). This CDR3 is built from 16 residues. V shed 5 bases and J 5 bases; nucleotides not matched to a gene: 12. The chain's CDR3 is CASSPRISSGGDTQYF. CDR3 in DNA: TGTGCCAGCAGCCCCCGAATTTCGAGCGGGGGAGATACGCAGTATTTT.

V gene TRBV29-1 combines with J gene TRBJ2-7; 9 bases are a match to TRBD1. CDR3 length: 11 amino acids. V was clipped by 2 bases and J by 12 bases; unmatched bases: 5. Per germline, CDR1 SQVTM and CDR2 ANQGSEA. CDR3: CSVETSGQGYF. The CDR3 DNA follows: TGCAGCGTTGAAACGTCGGGACAGGGGTACTTC.

This clone was detected a few times. This chain connects TRBV2 to TRBJ1-2; perhaps TRBD1 as D (5 bases). The CDR3 is 14 residues long. Trimming removed 6 bases at V and 4 bases at J, with 15 bases between. Germline loops: CDR1 SNHLY, CDR2 FYNNEI. Here the CDR3 reads CASRGGRRVYGYTF. As DNA, the CDR3 is TGTGCCAGCAGGGGGGGTCGGAGGGTCTATGGCTACACCTTC.

The chain has TRBV3-1 (or the pseudogene TRBV3-2) and TRBJ1-4; TRBD1 agrees at 8 bases. Germline CDR1 LGHDT, CDR2 YNNKEL (reference sequence). The V gene end was trimmed by 5 bases and the J gene end by 8 bases; junction bases not matched to a gene: 13. The length of the CDR3 is 16 residues. CDR3 in DNA: TGTGCCAGCAGCTACCGTGTGACAGGGGAGAGCGAAAAACTGTTTTTT. This sequence encodes CASSYRVTGESEKLFF.

The rearrangement links TRBV28 to TRBJ2-4; 14 nucleotides align to TRBD2. V lost 5 bases to trimming and J lost 6 bases; unmatched junction nucleotides: 3. Germline V lookup: CDR1 MDHEN, CDR2 SYDVKM. The CDR3 totals 15 residues. The CDR3 DNA is TGTGCCAGCAGTGGGACTAGCGGGAGTATAAACATTCAGTACTTC. Residues: CASSGTSGSINIQYF.

This clone was counted a single time. This chain links TRBV6-1 with TRBJ1-1; 7 nucleotides align to TRBD1. Germline V gene sequence: CDR1 MNHNS, CDR2 SASEGT. This CDR3 is built from 13 residues. Unmatched junction bases numbered 2, after V lost 3 bases and J lost 4 bases. The chain's CDR3 is CASSETGPTEAFF. Written as DNA, the CDR3 is TGTGCCAGCAGTGAGACAGGGCCCACTGAAGCTTTCTTT.

This rearrangement joins TRBV4-1 to TRBJ1-2; a possible D gene is TRBD1 (5 bases). CDR1 and CDR2 (germline): MGHRA, YSYEKL. The CDR3 runs 11 residues. The V end was cut by 8 bases, the J end by 8 bases, with 12 bases between. CDR3 DNA: TGCGCCAGCTCGGGGGGGATCGGCTACACCTTC. This gives the protein CASSGGIGYTF.

This sequence joins TRBV30 and TRBJ2-5; D is uncertain. V lost 3 bases and J 7 bases, leaving 12 bases between the germline ends. CDR1 is GTSNPN, CDR2 SVGIG, per germline (reference sequence). The CDR3 sequence is 12 residues long. The chain's CDR3 is CAWSALYGTQYF. CDR3 in DNA: TGTGCCTGGAGCGCCCTCTACGGGACCCAGTACTTC. Full variable domain (remainder filled in from reference TRBV30 and TRBJ2-5): SQTIHQWPATLVQPVGSPLSLECTVEGTSNPNLYWYRQAAGRGLQLLFYSVGIGQISSEVPQNLSASRPQDRQFILSSKKLLLSDSGFYLCAWSALYGTQYFGPGTRLLVL.

The chain couples TRBV3-1 (or the pseudogene TRBV3-2) to TRBJ1-1; 9 nucleotides match TRBD1. The junction had 1 base not matched to a gene; V was cut back by 4 bases and J by 4 bases. CDR3 size: 13 residues. Per germline, CDR1 LGHDT and CDR2 YNNKEL (reference sequence). The CDR3 here is CASSRDRVTEAFF. The DNA of the CDR3 is TGTGCCAGCAGCCGGGACAGGGTCACTGAAGCTTTCTTT.

The rearrangement joins TRBV6-5 to TRBJ1-1; 7 bases match TRBD1. The V segment lost 6 bases and the J segment 0 bases; nucleotides outside the gene matches: 4. CDR3 length equals 14 residues. Germline V gene sequence: CDR1 MNHEY, CDR2 SVGAGI. The CDR3 nucleotides read TGTGCCAGCAGACCGACAGGGATGAACACTGAAGCTTTCTTT. Amino acids: CASRPTGMNTEAFF.

The chain carries TRBV5-1 and TRBJ1-4; 8 nucleotides line up with TRBD1. Germline lookup yields CDR1 SGHRS and CDR2 YFSETQ. The ends lost 7 bases at V and 7 bases at J; junction bases unmatched: 12. The CDR3 has 15 amino acids. The CDR3 DNA sequence: TGCGCCAGCTACTATGGACAGGGTGGTGGTGAAAAACTGTTTTTT. It is translated as CASYYGQGGGEKLFF.

J is TRBJ2-1 and V is TRBV6-6; TRBD1 agrees at 12 bases. The CDR3 consists of 15 residues. The V and J ends lost 2 bases and 8 bases, in that order; junction bases with no gene match: 4. CDR1 MNHNY and CDR2 SVGAGI come from the germline V gene (reference sequence). CDR3 bases: TGTGCCAGCAGTTACCTGGGACAGGGGGCTGATGAGCAGTTCTTC. Translating gives CASSYLGQGADEQFF.

CDR3: CATDKGANQPQHF. The CDR3, as DNA: TGTGCCACCGACAAGGGGGCCAATCAGCCCCAGCATTTT. V gene TRBV6-5 combines with J gene TRBJ1-5; TRBD1 agrees at 7 bases. This CDR3 region has 13 residues. With 10 bases clipped from V and 3 bases from J, the junction kept 6 bases outside the gene matches. Looked up from germline, CDR1 is MNHEY and CDR2 is SVGAGI.

The chain combines TRBV2 with TRBJ1-3; possible D gene TRBD1, 6 bases. Per the germline V gene, CDR1 is SNHLY and CDR2 is FYNNEI. Trimming took off 2 bases at V and 2 bases at J, with 13 bases between the two ends. This CDR3 spans 16 amino acids. CDR3 DNA: TGTGCCAGCAGTGAACCGAGGGGGTCGGCTGGAAACACCATATATTTT. Protein: CASSEPRGSAGNTIYF.

This clone has more than one count but fewer than ten. The V call is TRBV28, the J call TRBJ1-5, with 8 nucleotides matching TRBD1. The V and J ends lost 4 bases and 0 bases, in that order; junction bases with no gene match: 11. Germline values: CDR1 MDHEN, CDR2 SYDVKM. The CDR3 extends over 18 amino acids. The CDR3 nucleotides read TGTGCCAGCAGTTCATACTACCGACAGGGGTTTAGCAATCAGCCCCAGCATTTT. Amino acids: CASSSYYRQGFSNQPQHF.

The chain has TRBV6-5 and TRBJ1-2; 12 bases align to TRBD1. V lost 7 bases and J lost 6; bases outside the gene matches: 3. The CDR3 is made up of 13 amino acids. CDR1 MNHEY and CDR2 SVGAGI come from the germline V gene. The chain's CDR3 is CASMGQGAHGYTF. DNA of the CDR3: TGTGCCAGCATGGGACAGGGGGCCCATGGCTACACCTTC.

The chain employs TRBV19 and TRBJ1-4, with D perhaps TRBD1 (6 bases). Trimming stripped 6 bases from V and 8 bases from J, with 16 bases between. CDR1 LNHDA and CDR2 SQIVND come from the germline V gene (reference sequence). This CDR3 is 14 amino acids long. CDR3 sequence reads: CASRSDSQGEKLFF. For the CDR3, the DNA is TGTGCCAGTAGGTCGGACAGCCAAGGCGAAAAACTGTTTTTT. The full variable domain, completed using reference TRBV19 and TRBJ1-4, is DGGITQSPKYLFRKEGQNVTLSCEQNLNHDAMYWYRQDPGQGLRLIYYSQIVNDFQKGDIAEGYSVSREKKESFPLTVTSAQKNPTAFYLCASRSDSQGEKLFFGSGTQLSVL.